These 19 T cell receptor beta chains were all obtained from the same sample, sequenced in a study of glioma-infiltrating T cells after dendritic cell vaccination. The table came from immunoSEQ multiplex PCR; TCRdb's copy has only in-frame clones and leaves some out. The sample lists roughly 100,000 clones, roughly four fifths seen once, with 12% in the top ten. Sequenced here: blood, sampled before dendritic cell vaccination. The source of these receptors is a human donor with glioblastoma.

This clone was detected only a few times. This chain links TRBV6-5 with TRBJ2-3, with 7 bases identical to TRBD1. The CDR3 has 15 amino acids. The germline gives CDR1 MNHEY, CDR2 SVGAGI. V shed 6 bases and J 2 bases; nucleotides not matched to a gene: 8. The CDR3 DNA reads TGTGCCAGCAGCTCTCCGGGACAGTACACAGATACGCAGTATTTT. Protein product: CASSSPGQYTDTQYF.

This chain connects TRBV27 to TRBJ2-7; D perhaps matches TRBD1 (6 bases). Trimming took 4 bases from V and 0 from J, leaving 19 bases between them. Germline lookup yields CDR1 MNHEY and CDR2 SMNVEV (reference sequence). The length of the CDR3 is 17 residues. CDR3 DNA sequence: TGTGCCAGCAGTTCCCCGCTCGGGACACCGAGCTCCTACGAGCAGTACTTC. Translating it yields CASSSPLGTPSSYEQYF.

This clone turned up a few times. The rearrangement uses TRBV6-6 and TRBJ1-5, with a tentative D call TRBD1 (5 bases). The V and J ends lost 5 bases and 5 bases respectively, with 19 bases between them. CDR3 length equals 16 residues. Germline V gene data show CDR1 as MNHNY and CDR2 as SVGAGI (reference sequence). The chain's CDR3 is CASSLPEAQGDQPQHF. DNA for the CDR3: TGTGCCAGCAGTCTCCCCGAGGCCCAGGGCGATCAGCCCCAGCATTTT.

The rearrangement uses TRBV10-3 and TRBJ2-3; 12 bases are a match to TRBD2. The CDR3 loop spans 19 amino acids. From germline, CDR1 is ENHRY and CDR2 SYGVKD. The junction had 13 bases not matched to a gene; V was cut back by 3 bases and J by 3 bases. The CDR3 spells CAISDGSSGGASWTDTQYF. The DNA for the CDR3 is TGTGCCATCAGTGATGGTTCTAGCGGGGGGGCCAGTTGGACAGATACGCAGTATTTT.

This clone was observed a single time. The V call is TRBV19, the J call TRBJ1-1; 7 nucleotides agree with TRBD1. The CDR3 consists of 13 residues. The germline V gene encodes CDR1 LNHDA and CDR2 SQIVND (reference sequence). With 5 bases clipped from V and 2 bases from J, the junction kept 2 bases outside the gene matches. The CDR3 DNA reads TGTGCCAGTAGTTACAGGGGAAACACTGAAGCTTTCTTT. Amino acids: CASSYRGNTEAFF.

This clone came up a few times. Germline is not matched at one junction end, which may reflect a read error. J is TRBJ2-3 and V is TRBV11-2; TRBD1 is a possible D gene (5 bases). This CDR3 contains 13 residues. Per the germline V gene, CDR1 is SGHAT and CDR2 is FQNNGV. For the CDR3, the DNA is TGTGCCAGCAGCTTCCAGGGCACGGATACGCAGTATTTT. Amino acid sequence: CASSFQGTDTQYF.

This chain uses TRBV6-6 with TRBJ1-1; a weak D match, TRBD1 (6 bases). Germline CDR1 reads MNHNY; CDR2 reads SVGAGI (reference sequence). CDR3 length: 15 amino acids. The V end was cut by 5 bases, the J end by 0 bases, with 13 bases between. CDR3 in DNA: TGTGCCAGCAGTCCACCGGGACATCTGAACACTGAAGCTTTCTTT. Protein sequence: CASSPPGHLNTEAFF.

This clone was seen only a few times. The CDR3 loop reads CASLQDLHEKLFF. The CDR3 DNA is TGTGCCAGCCTACAGGACCTTCATGAAAAACTGTTTTTT. V gene TRBV6-1 combines with J gene TRBJ1-4; D may be TRBD1 (5 bases). This CDR3 is 13 amino acids long. The V end was cut by 8 bases, the J end by 6 bases, with 13 bases between. Germline CDR1 reads MNHNS; CDR2 reads SASEGT.

This chain uses TRBV7-2 with TRBJ1-1; 7 bases agree with TRBD1. Losses at the gene ends were 5 bases for V and 1 base for J; bases not matched to a gene: 7. Germline V gives CDR1 SGHTA, CDR2 FQGNSA. CDR3 length: 15 residues. As DNA, the CDR3 is TGTGCCAGCAGCGCCACAGGGGCGTGGAACACTGAAGCTTTCTTT. Translated, it gives CASSATGAWNTEAFF.

This chain uses TRBV5-4 with TRBJ2-5; 11 nucleotides match TRBD2. The V segment lost 4 bases and the J segment 5 bases; nucleotides outside the gene matches: 7. The CDR3 has 15 amino acids. Per germline, CDR1 SGHNT and CDR2 YYREEE (reference sequence). The CDR3, as DNA: TGTGCCAGCAGCAAGGGACTAGCGGTCCGGGAGACCCAGTACTTC. Protein: CASSKGLAVRETQYF.

Comments on this clone: It is unclear where the CDR3 begins or ends on the DNA, so no DNA is shown, and the CDR3 is as TCRdb lists it. The V gene is TRBV27, the J gene TRBJ1-4; TRBD1, the table's D call, lacks a check against the DNA. Per germline, CDR1 MNHEY and CDR2 SMNVEV (reference sequence). The CDR3 is 17 amino acids long, termini counted. The CDR3 region is CASSTSSLDRGGEKLFF.

The chain has TRBV6-5 and TRBJ1-3, with 11 bases identical to TRBD1. In germline, CDR1 is MNHEY, CDR2 SVGAGI. The CDR3 contains 16 residues. J lost 3 bases, V lost 2 bases, and 3 bases had no gene match. For the CDR3, the DNA is TGTGCCAGCAGTTACCGGGGACAGGGGGTTGGAAACACCATATATTTT. This codes for CASSYRGQGVGNTIYF.

The chain carries TRBV27 and TRBJ1-5, with D hard to call. V was trimmed by 0 bases and J by 1 base, leaving 10 bases between them. The CDR3 is 16 residues long. Germline-derived CDR1 and CDR2 are MNHEY and SMNVEV (reference sequence). The CDR3 coding sequence is TGTGCCAGCAGTTTATCTACAGAAATAAGCAATCAGCCCCAGCATTTT. As protein: CASSLSTEISNQPQHF.

This clone was seen only a few times. In DNA form, the CDR3 reads TGTGCCTGGAGTCTGGGACAGCAAGAGACCCAGTACTTC. Its translation: CAWSLGQQETQYF. V gene TRBV30 combines with J gene TRBJ2-5; TRBD1 matches at 7 bases. Unmatched junction bases numbered 2, after V lost 2 bases and J lost 2 bases. The germline CDR1 and CDR2 sequences are GTSNPN and SVGIG (reference sequence). The CDR3 sequence is 13 residues long. Full variable domain (remainder filled in from reference TRBV30 and TRBJ2-5): SQTIHQWPATLVQPVGSPLSLECTVEGTSNPNLYWYRQAAGRGLQLLFYSVGIGQISSEVPQNLSASRPQDRQFILSSKKLLLSDSGFYLCAWSLGQQETQYFGPGTRLLVL.

The rearrangement links TRBV30 to TRBJ1-1, with 9 bases that match TRBD1. Losses at the gene ends were 3 bases for V and 11 bases for J; bases not matched to a gene: 7. CDR1 is GTSNPN, CDR2 SVGIG, per germline (reference sequence). The CDR3 extends over 12 amino acids. The CDR3 nucleotides are TGTGCCTGGAGGGCGGGGACAGGGCGGGCTTTCTTT. It translates to CAWRAGTGRAFF. The full variable domain, completed using reference TRBV30 and TRBJ1-1, is SQTIHQWPATLVQPVGSPLSLECTVEGTSNPNLYWYRQAAGRGLQLLFYSVGIGQISSEVPQNLSASRPQDRQFILSSKKLLLSDSGFYLCAWRAGTGRAFFGQGTRLTVV.

The chain uses TRBV30 and TRBJ1-3; D is perhaps TRBD1 (6 bases). CDR3 length: 15 residues. Trimming stripped 0 bases from V and 2 bases from J, with 11 bases between. Germline V gene data show CDR1 as GTSNPN and CDR2 as SVGIG (reference sequence). The CDR3: CAWSVPRTAGNTIYF. In nucleotides, the CDR3 is TGTGCCTGGAGTGTACCCCGGACAGCTGGAAACACCATATATTTT. Based on the CDR3 plus reference TRBV30 and TRBJ1-3, the full variable domain is SQTIHQWPATLVQPVGSPLSLECTVEGTSNPNLYWYRQAAGRGLQLLFYSVGIGQISSEVPQNLSASRPQDRQFILSSKKLLLSDSGFYLCAWSVPRTAGNTIYFGEGSWLTVV.

The CDR3 nucleotides read TGCGCCAGCAGTGAGGGTCTGGGGGCTTATTCTGGAAACACCATATATTTT. Its protein product is CASSEGLGAYSGNTIYF. The chain employs TRBV10-1 and TRBJ1-3; D is possibly TRBD1 (6 bases). This CDR3 comprises 17 residues. V lost 2 bases, J lost 1 base, and 15 bases lay in between. The V gene's germline CDR1 is WNHNN and CDR2 SYGVQD (reference sequence).

The chain employs TRBV7-2 and TRBJ1-2; a weak D match, TRBD1 (6 bases). V was clipped by 3 bases and J by 6 bases, with 17 bases between them. Germline V lookup: CDR1 SGHTA, CDR2 FQGNSA. The CDR3 sequence is 15 residues long. CDR3 bases: TGTGCCAGCAGCTTGACTCAAGGGGGGGCGGATGGCTACACCTTC. This gives the protein CASSLTQGGADGYTF. The variable domain in full, completed from reference TRBV7-2 and TRBJ1-2, reads GAGVSQSPSNKVTEKGKDVELRCDPISGHTALYWYRQSLGQGLEFLIYFQGNSAPDKSGLPSDRFSAERTGGSVSTLTIQRTQQEDSAVYLCASSLTQGGADGYTFGSGTRLTVV.

This clone was picked up a small number of times. The chain links TRBV19 to TRBJ1-2; 8 bases align to TRBD1. Germline V gives CDR1 LNHDA, CDR2 SQIVND (reference sequence). V lost 6 bases, J lost 4 bases, and 10 bases stayed unmatched. The CDR3 has 15 residues. The CDR3: CASRPPGGKGYGYTF. The CDR3 bases are TGTGCCAGTAGGCCCCCAGGGGGCAAAGGCTATGGCTACACCTTC.